A selection of T cell receptor beta chains follows, all from one sample in a study of Tregs in tolerant kidney transplant recipients. Measured with immunoSEQ multiplex PCR; TCRdb has only the in-frame clones, and not every one. This table has some 74,000 clones, approximately 90% appearing once. The material was Tregs from blood, obtained before the transplant. The receptor source for this set is a human donor who received a combined kidney and bone marrow transplant. Both conserved end residues are part of each CDR3. The D gene is left open where the match is weak. The size field is filled for only some rows; it gives once, few, many or a size class.

clone_size | d_call | j_call | v_call | cdr3_nt | cdr3_aa
- | TRBD2 | TRBJ2-3 | TRBV6-5 | TGTGCCAGCAGTTATGAGCGGGAGAGCACAGATACGCAGTATTTT | CASSYERESTDTQYF
- | - | TRBJ2-4 | TRBV4-2 | TGTGCCAGCAGCCAAGATATGGCTACCTCGGGGTCTAAAAACATTCAGTACTTC | CASSQDMATSGSKNIQYF
- | - | TRBJ2-5 | TRBV7-2 | TGTGCCAGCAGACCCGGGGTTGGAGAGACCCAGTACTTC | CASRPGVGETQYF
few | - | TRBJ1-3 | TRBV6-6 | TGTGCCAGCAGTTCCACCCGCGGGGTGTCTGGAAACACCATATATTTT | CASSSTRGVSGNTIYF
- | - | TRBJ1-5 | TRBV2 | TGTGCCAGCCAGGTTAGCAATCAGCCCCAGCATTTT | CASQVSNQPQHF
- | TRBD2 | TRBJ2-1 | TRBV11-2 | TGTGCCAGCAGCAGGAGCGGGGGAGACAATGAGCAGTTCTTC | CASSRSGGDNEQFF
- | TRBD2 | TRBJ2-5 | TRBV5-4 | TGTGCCAGCAGCTTGGCCGCAGCGGGAAGTGAGACCCAGTACTTC | CASSLAAAGSETQYF
- | - | TRBJ2-2 | TRBV28 | TGTGCCAGCAGTTTATCGCCCAGCAGACGTACCGGGGAGCTGTTTTTT | CASSLSPSRRTGELFF
- | - | TRBJ2-3 | TRBV6-5 | TGTGCCAGCAGCCCGCAGGGGATTGACACAGATACGCAGTATTTT | CASSPQGIDTDTQYF
- | TRBD2 | TRBJ2-7 | TRBV5-4 | TGTGCCAGCAGCCCCTACTCGGGGGGTCCTTCCCAGCAGTACTTC | CASSPYSGGPSQQYF
- | - | TRBJ2-7 | TRBV6-1 | TGTGCCAGCAGTGAAGGGGGCCGGTCCTACGAGCAGTACTTC | CASSEGGRSYEQYF
- | - | TRBJ1-1 | TRBV7-3 | TGTGCCAGCAGCTCCGGGTCGACCACTGAAGCTTTCTTT | CASSSGSTTEAFF
- | - | TRBJ2-3 | TRBV11-2 | TGTGCCAGCAGCTTTCATGTGGCTGCAGATACGCAGTATTTT | CASSFHVAADTQYF
once | TRBD2 | TRBJ2-7 | TRBV10-1 | TGCGCCAGCAGTACCGGGACTAGCGGCTCCTACGAGCAGTACTTC | CASSTGTSGSYEQYF
- | TRBD1 | TRBJ1-1 | TRBV30 | TGTGCCTGGATACCCCGGGACAGGGGCCGGAACACTGAAGCTTTCTTT | CAWIPRDRGRNTEAFF
- | - | TRBJ1-3 | TRBV5-1 | TGCGCCAGCAGTTCGGGGGGAGCTGGAAACACCATATATTTT | CASSSGGAGNTIYF
once | TRBD2 | TRBJ2-2 | TRBV19 | TGTGCCAGTACTGTACTAGCGGCTAACACCGGGGAGCTGTTTTTT | CASTVLAANTGELFF
few | - | TRBJ2-7 | TRBV21-1 | TGTGCCAGCAGAGGCGGGACAGCACTCTACGAGCAGTACTTC | CASRGGTALYEQYF
- | TRBD2 | TRBJ2-1 | TRBV29-1 | TGCAGCGTTGAGGGACTAGCTAGGAATGAGCAGTTCTTC | CSVEGLARNEQFF
- | - | TRBJ1-2 | TRBV19 | TGTGCCAGTAGTATAAAACAGCGTGGCTACACCTTC | CASSIKQRGYTF
- | - | TRBJ2-1 | TRBV28 | TGTGCCAGCAGTTCCGGTGGCTCCTCCTACAATGAGCAGTTCTTC | CASSSGGSSYNEQFF
- | - | TRBJ1-1 | TRBV5-6 | TGTGCCAGCAGCTTGGGCTACACCATTTCAAACACTGAAGCTTTCTTT | CASSLGYTISNTEAFF
- | - | TRBJ1-4 | TRBV5-1 | TGCGCCAGCAGCTTGGAGGGCAGGGGCGCTGAAAAACTGTTTTTT | CASSLEGRGAEKLFF
- | TRBD2 | TRBJ2-7 | TRBV11-2 | TGTGCCAGCAGCTTAGATCTAGCGGGAGGCTCCGAGCAGTACTTC | CASSLDLAGGSEQYF
- | TRBD1 | TRBJ1-5 | TRBV28 | TGTGCCAGCAGTTTAGGGGGACAGGGGTCAAAGCCCCAGCATTTT | CASSLGGQGSKPQHF
- | - | TRBJ2-1 | TRBV4-2 | TGTGCCAGCAGCCAAGATTTCTCGGTAGCTTCCCCCAATGAGCAGTTCTTC | CASSQDFSVASPNEQFF
- | TRBD1 | TRBJ1-1 | TRBV7-9 | TGTGCCAGCCAAACAGGGGAAAGGGCTGAAGCTTTCTTT | CASQTGERAEAFF
- | - | TRBJ2-1 | TRBV6-6 | TGTGCCAGCAGTTACGCCGGCAATGAGCAGTTCTTC | CASSYAGNEQFF
- | - | TRBJ2-1 | TRBV7-3 | TGTGCCAGCAGCCCCCAAGAGTCTTACAATGAGCAGTTCTTC | CASSPQESYNEQFF
few | - | TRBJ1-1 | TRBV6-1 | TGTGCCAGCAGTGAACAGGGGTCTATGGGAGCTTTCTTT | CASSEQGSMGAFF
- | TRBD1 | TRBJ2-3 | TRBV28 | TGTGCCAGCAGCTGGGACAGGGGCACAGATACGCAGTATTTT | CASSWDRGTDTQYF
- | TRBD1 | TRBJ2-2 | TRBV7-9 | TGTGCCAGCACCTCCCTCGCCGGGACAGGGGGAACCGGGGAGCTGTTTTTT | CASTSLAGTGGTGELFF
- | - | TRBJ1-5 | TRBV19 | TGTGCCAGTAGGCATAGCAATCAGCCCCAGCATTTT | CASRHSNQPQHF
- | - | TRBJ2-7 | TRBV21-1 | TGTGCCAGACAGCAGTGGGGGACAGGGAGGGAGTACGAGCAGTACTTC | CARQQWGTGREYEQYF
- | - | TRBJ2-1 | TRBV28 | TGTGCCAGCAGCGCGCCAGCGGTGCCCTCCTACAATGAGCAGTTCTTC | CASSAPAVPSYNEQFF
- | TRBD2 | TRBJ2-1 | TRBV12-5 | TGTGCTAGTGGTTTGGTACGGCCTAGCGGCCTCTACAATGAGCAGTTCTTC | CASGLVRPSGLYNEQFF
- | - | TRBJ1-4 | TRBV5-1 | TGCGCCAGCAGTGAGCTCGGGACGGAGAAGGAAAAACTGTTTTTT | CASSELGTEKEKLFF
- | - | TRBJ2-7 | TRBV2 | TGTGCCAGCAGGGGGGCGGCTTCAGCTCCCTACGAGCAGTACTTC | CASRGAASAPYEQYF
- | TRBD1 | TRBJ1-2 | TRBV5-4 | TGTGCCAGCAGCTTGGGGACAGGGGTCCGCTATGGCTACACCTTC | CASSLGTGVRYGYTF
- | - | TRBJ2-7 | TRBV7-9 | TGTGCCAGCAGCTTGGGCTCCTACGAGCAGTACTTC | CASSLGSYEQYF
- | - | TRBJ2-1 | TRBV11-1 | TGTGCCAGCAGCTTAGGCTGGGGCACCTACAATGAGCAGTTCTTC | CASSLGWGTYNEQFF
- | - | TRBJ2-5 | TRBV5-6 | TGTGCCAGCAGCTTCCCGAACCAAGAGACCCAGTACTTC | CASSFPNQETQYF
- | - | TRBJ1-4 | TRBV28 | TGTGCCAGCAGTTCCTCCAATGAAAAACTGTTTTTT | CASSSSNEKLFF
- | - | TRBJ2-7 | TRBV11-2 | TGTGCCAGCAGCTTAACATCTCGGGAGCAGTACTTC | CASSLTSREQYF
- | TRBD2 | TRBJ2-2 | TRBV9 | TGTGCCAGCAGCAAAGGGGGCGGGAGGGCCTCGAACACCGGGGAGCTGTTTTTT | CASSKGGGRASNTGELFF
- | - | TRBJ2-2 | TRBV2 | TGTGCCAGCAGACCCAACTGGACCGGGGAGCTGTTTTTT | CASRPNWTGELFF
- | - | TRBJ2-5 | TRBV28 | TGTGCCAGCAGTTTTGGAGTTCAAGAGACCCAGTACTTC | CASSFGVQETQYF
- | TRBD1 | TRBJ1-1 | TRBV11-3 | TGTGCCAGCAGCTTGAGGGCAGGGGGATCCACTGAAGCTTTCTTT | CASSLRAGGSTEAFF
- | - | TRBJ2-7 | TRBV5-1 | TGCGCCAGCAGCTCGGACAGCACCAAAACCTACGAGCAGTACTTC | CASSSDSTKTYEQYF
- | - | TRBJ2-1 | TRBV7-8 | TGTGCCAGCAGCTTAGCCGCGGGTGAGCAGTTCTTC | CASSLAAGEQFF
- | - | TRBJ1-4 | TRBV29-1 | TGCAGCGTTGAAGTGGACGGAACAACTAATGAAAAACTGTTTTTT | CSVEVDGTTNEKLFF
- | TRBD1 | TRBJ2-1 | TRBV7-3 | TGTGCCAGCAGCTCAGGGGGCAATGAGCAGTTCTTC | CASSSGGNEQFF